The 8 T cell receptor beta chains below were found in one sample sequenced in a study of Graves' ophthalmopathy and Graves' hyperthyroidism. RNA transcripts were the template, and TCR beta CDR3 regions were amplified from them. First-round RT-PCR employed HTBI primers, with a second-round multiplex PCR after it. TCRdb reprocessed the multiplex PCR reads with MiXCR, giving one entry per CDR3 protein. The sample lists around 340,000 distinct CDR3 sequences, about a sixth seen once, with 9% to 15% in the top ten. The sequencing input was peripheral blood. These receptors originate from an adult man with Graves' ophthalmopathy.

This clonotype was detected many times. This sequence joins TRBV6-5 and TRBJ2-2, with 9 bases identical to TRBD1. V dropped 8 bases and J dropped 6; count of bases not matched to a gene: 7. The CDR3 is 14 amino acids. CDR1 and CDR2 (germline): MNHEY, SVGAGI. CDR3 sequence (DNA): TGTGCCAGCTCCGAAAGGGACAGGGCCGGGGAGCTGTTTTTT. Translation: CASSERDRAGELFF.

This clonotype was recorded many times. V usage is TRBV6-2 or TRBV6-3 and J usage is TRBJ1-5, with D tentatively TRBD1 (6 bases). Deletions cut 5 bases from V and 0 bases from J, with 14 bases between. Germline-derived CDR1 and CDR2 are MNHEY and SVGEGT. The CDR3 runs to 16 residues. The CDR3 sequence: CASSPRGASSNQPQHF. CDR3 nucleotide sequence: TGTGCCAGCAGTCCAAGGGGGGCCTCTAGCAATCAGCCCCAGCATTTT.

This clonotype was found many times. The rearrangement links TRBV27 to TRBJ2-7; 11 nucleotides align to TRBD2. Trimming at V came to 5 bases and at J to 1 base, leaving 4 bases not matched to a gene. The CDR3 length is 15 residues. Germline lookup yields CDR1 MNHEY and CDR2 SMNVEV (reference sequence). CDR3 DNA sequence: TGTGCCAGCAGTAACCGACTAGCGGGATCCTACGAGCAGTACTTC. It specifies CASSNRLAGSYEQYF.

As regards this clonotype: This may come from a read error, since a much larger clone is one base off. The chain employs TRBV5-1 and TRBJ2-2; D might be TRBD1 (6 bases). V gave up 0 bases and J gave up 3 bases, with 12 bases separating them. CDR1 is SGHRS and CDR2 is YFSETQ in the germline V gene. CDR3 length equals 16 residues. CDR3 in amino acids: CASSLASGADTGELFF. The CDR3 coding sequence is TGCGCCAGCAGCTTGGCTTCAGGGGCAGACACCGGGGAGCTGTTTTTT.

This clonotype was detected many times. The rearrangement uses TRBV11-2 and TRBJ2-7; TRBD2 matches 7 bases. The CDR3 sequence is 15 residues long. Germline trimming cut 0 bases from V and 6 bases from J; bases unmatched to any gene: 8. CDR1 and CDR2 from the germline V gene are SGHAT and FQNNGV. The CDR3 here is CASSLDRGGAIEQYF. DNA for the CDR3: TGTGCCAGCAGCTTAGATAGGGGAGGGGCGATCGAGCAGTACTTC.

This clonotype appeared many times. The chain links TRBV5-4 to TRBJ2-5; unclear D gene. Trimming stripped 0 bases from V and 5 bases from J, with 11 bases between. The germline gives CDR1 SGHNT, CDR2 YYREEE (reference sequence). The CDR3 consists of 14 residues. CDR3 region: CASSLGHDGETQYF. For the CDR3, the DNA is TGTGCCAGCAGCTTGGGGCACGATGGCGAGACCCAGTACTTC.

The table lists this clonotype with many counts. V is TRBV9 and J is TRBJ2-3, with TRBD2 identical over 9 bases. The CDR3 has 17 residues. Trimming took 0 bases from V and 4 from J; bases not matched to a gene: 9. Germline V gene sequence: CDR1 SGDLS, CDR2 YYNGEE. CDR3 nucleotides: TGTGCCAGCAGCGTAGGGATTAGCGGGAGTCTTGCAGATACGCAGTATTTT. This encodes CASSVGISGSLADTQYF. Full variable domain (outside the CDR3, taken from reference TRBV9 and TRBJ2-3): DSGVTQTPKHLITATGQRVTLRCSPRSGDLSVYWYQQSLDQGLQFLIQYYNGEERAKGNILERFSAQQFPDLHSELNLSSLELGDSALYFCASSVGISGSLADTQYFGPGTRLTVL.

This CDR3 is CASSGPLVDPQHF. CDR3 sequence (DNA): TGTGCCAGCAGTGGACCGCTGGTAGATCCCCAGCATTTT. The chain employs TRBV12-3 or TRBV12-4 and TRBJ1-5; D remains ambiguous. CDR3 size: 13 residues. V was clipped by 5 bases and J by 10 bases, with 15 bases between them.